This TCR beta chain emerged from a study of T cell responses to AZD1222 COVID-19 vaccine. Method: immunoSEQ multiplex PCR; TCRdb's copy keeps in-frame clones and lacks some. Of 70,000 to 95,000 clones listed, approximately 92% were seen once; the top ten hold about 2.5%. Source: peripheral blood, taken 28 days after the second AZD1222 dose. The sequence derives from an adult who received the AZD1222 COVID-19 vaccine.

CDR3 nucleotide sequence: TGTGCCAGCAGCTGGACAGGGGGATATGGCTACACCTTC. Encoded protein: CASSWTGGYGYTF. J is TRBJ1-2 and V is TRBV5-6, with 10 bases identical to TRBD1. The J segment lost 5 bases and the V segment lost 3 bases, leaving 1 base of the junction unmatched. Germline lookup yields CDR1 SGHDT and CDR2 YYEEEE. The CDR3 runs to 13 residues.